A selection of T cell receptor beta chains follows, all from one sample in a study of cytomegalovirus exposure and HLA in healthy donors. Clones were read by immunoSEQ multiplex PCR, and TCRdb kept only the in-frame ones, dropping some. The sample includes 85,000 to 130,000 clones, roughly 70% of them seen just once. Sequencing was done on a sample of PBMCs. The source of these receptors is a male donor in good health and CMV-seropositive. The CDR3 runs from the conserved cysteine through the conserved F or W. D genes are given only for firm matches. Rows give clone size only sometimes, using once, few, many, or a class for an expanded clone.

TRBJ1-5 | few | . | TRBV10-3 | TGTGCCATCAGTGAGTCTAGGGAGGGGCCGCCCCAGCATTTT | CAISESREGPPQHF
TRBJ2-7 | . | TRBD2 | TRBV7-8 | TGTGCCAGCAGCCTCCCTAGCGGGAGGGCCGTGGGGTCCTACGAGCAGTACTTC | CASSLPSGRAVGSYEQYF
TRBJ2-1 | . | TRBD1 | TRBV7-2 | TGTGCCAGCAGCTTAGGAGGGACAGGGGGCGGGGGGAATGAGCAGTTCTTC | CASSLGGTGGGGNEQFF
TRBJ1-1 | once | . | TRBV7-9 | TGTGCCAGCAGCTTAGATGCAGGGATCGCCACTGAAGCTTTCTTT | CASSLDAGIATEAFF
TRBJ1-1 | . | . | TRBV6-6 | TGTGCCAGCAGTGCAGGGGTCGTTCGGAACACTGAAGCTTTCTTT | CASSAGVVRNTEAFF
TRBJ1-5 | . | TRBD1 | TRBV13 | TGTGCCAGCAGCTTCCGCAGGGGGCTCTCTCAGCCCCAGCATTTT | CASSFRRGLSQPQHF
TRBJ1-3 | . | TRBD1 | TRBV7-8 | TGTGCCAGCAGCCGACAGGGCCCTTCCTCTGGAAACACCATATATTTT | CASSRQGPSSGNTIYF
TRBJ1-1 | . | TRBD1 | TRBV28 | TGTGCCAGCACTCTCCGGACAGGGAAAATGAACACTGAAGCTTTCTTT | CASTLRTGKMNTEAFF
TRBJ2-2 | . | TRBD1 | TRBV28 | TGTGCCAGCAACGACAGGGGAGGAGGCGGGGAGCTGTTTTTT | CASNDRGGGGELFF
TRBJ2-7 | . | . | TRBV27 | TGTGCCAGCAGGTCCGGACAGTCCTACGAGCAGTACTTC | CASRSGQSYEQYF